This T cell receptor (beta chain) was found in a study of CD8+CD57+ T cells in acquired aplastic anemia. The CDR3 has 11 residues. The V end was cut by 4 bases, the J end by 5 bases, with 5 bases between. From germline, CDR1 is SQVTM and CDR2 ANQGSEA. The study profiled TCR beta VDJ and CDR3 using genomic DNA as template. TCRdb redid the calling of the reads with MiXCR, one entry per CDR3 protein. The sample includes around 190,000 distinct CDR3 sequences, approximately 60% of them seen just once. This TCR was sampled from a human donor in good health. Sequenced material: sorted CD4+, CD8+, or CD8+CD57+ T cells (not recorded which) from PBMCs. The chain employs TRBV29-1 and TRBJ1-4; D gene uncertain. In DNA, the CDR3 is TGCAGCGTTGTACAGAATGAAAAACTGTTTTTT. Its protein product is CSVVQNEKLFF.